The TCR beta chain described here comes from a study of OX40 agonist ivuxolimab in advanced cancers. Looking at the study overall: The costimulatory receptor OX40 (CD134) was targeted by ivuxolimab, a fully human IgG2 agonistic monoclonal antibody. Intravenous ivuxolimab was administered to patients every 2 weeks at six dose levels: 0.01, 0.1, 0.3, 1.5, 3 and 10 mg/kg. Of the 50 or so patients in dose escalation, about 19 had hepatocellular carcinoma, about 15 had melanoma, 9 had renal cell carcinoma and 9 had head and neck cancer. In the dose-escalation cohort, more than 75% of patients were male, and the mean age was around 60 years, with a range of 23 to 79. Prior anti-PD-1, anti-PD-L1 or anti-CTLA-4 therapy was permitted, and approximately 40% of dose-escalation patients had received checkpoint inhibitors. Partial responses occurred in three dose-escalation patients, of whom one had hepatocellular carcinoma and two had cutaneous melanoma. Peripheral TCRbeta sequencing was intended to test whether TCR sequence diversity was altered and clonal T-cell expansion was caused by ivuxolimab. The paper covers the monotherapy dose-escalation part of the phase I ivuxolimab trial, which included N ≈ 57 patients. Overall study results and their limits: At doses of 0.1 to 3.0 mg/kg, clonal expansion of both CD4+ and CD8+ T cells in blood was seen between baseline and week 6. After ivuxolimab, more expanded clones were found on average in CD8+ T cells than in CD4+ T cells. The antigen specificity of the peripheral T cells that underwent clonal expansion was not determined. In the 0.1-3.0 mg/kg groups, partial responders were among the patients with the lowest normalized peripheral clonal expansion, particularly in CD8+ T cells. Low levels of normalized T-cell clonal expansion were also seen in some patients who did not respond.

In the germline V gene (reference sequence), CDR1 corresponds to GTSNPN and CDR2 to SVGIG. From its cysteine to its phenylalanine, the CDR3 spans 12 amino acids. The retained sequence is limited to the CDR3, 36 bases, with the frame set at the first base. Trimming takes 1 base from V and 5 bases from J, and the germline ends sit 8 bases apart. Worth noting for this clone: Its antigen is still unknown. No base-level quality is on record; no much larger clone is a single base apart.

For sequencing of the TCRbeta CDR3 region, genomic DNA was extracted from the sorted cells. The immunoSEQ Assay was used for sequencing of TCRbeta CDR3 regions. TCRdb mirrors the immuneACCESS table, restricted to in-frame sequences. Some clones are absent from its copies; in checked studies, under half trace to an unresolved V gene, and the reason for the others is unknown. This sample has about 68,000 clones in its table, and 75% to 85% of those were observed once. Clones ranked in the top ten supply roughly 1.6% of the sample. The trial excluded patients who had a history of autoimmune disease or were on systemic immunosuppression. In every dose cohort, peripheral blood was drawn for TCR sequencing at baseline, cycle 4 day 1, and cycle 7 day 1. The samples were taken from a phase I, first-in-human, multicenter, open-label dose-escalation trial of ivuxolimab. Adults with locally advanced or metastatic head and neck squamous cell, hepatocellular, melanoma or renal cell carcinoma were enrolled in the trial. CD4+ and CD8+ T cells were sorted separately from peripheral blood before TCR sequencing.

The TCR was taken from an adult with an advanced solid tumor such as melanoma, head and neck, liver or kidney cancer. The rearranged chain carries TRBV30 and TRBJ2-5, with no D gene named confidently. The sample consisted of CD4+ or CD8+ T cells sorted from blood, taken in a trial of the OX40 agonist ivuxolimab. The CDR3 is CAWSENSETQYF. At the DNA level, the sequence is TGTGCCTGGAGTGAAAACTCGGAGACCCAGTACTTC.